The rows below give T cell receptor beta chains drawn from one sample of a study of vaccination effects on CD4 cells after COVID-19. Repertoires were generated with immunoSEQ multiplex PCR, while TCRdb's copy carries only in-frame clones and drops some. This table has approximately 30,000 clones, roughly four fifths appearing once. For these receptors, no antigen is known. The input for sequencing was CD4+ T cells from PBMCs cultured without peptide, taken after COVID-19 vaccination. The receptors derive from a human donor who had a prior SARS-CoV-2 infection. The CDR3 runs from the conserved cysteine through the conserved F or W. The D gene is left open where the match is weak. Not every row has a clone size; where given, it reads once, few, many or a size class.

J gene | V gene | D gene | clone size | CDR3 protein | CDR3 DNA
TRBJ2-3 | TRBV6-4 | TRBD2 | - | CASGLGGATDTQYF | TGTGCCAGCGGCCTCGGGGGGGCCACAGATACGCAGTATTTT
TRBJ1-5 | TRBV6-2/TRBV6-3 | - | - | CASSSIGGRHQPQHF | TGTGCCAGCAGTTCTATCGGGGGGCGGCATCAGCCCCAGCATTTT
TRBJ2-5 | TRBV24-1 | - | - | CATSDPGRGQETQYF | TGTGCCACCAGTGATCCCGGACGGGGTCAAGAGACCCAGTACTTC
TRBJ2-5 | TRBV7-9 | - | - | CASSLNLVGAETQYF | TGTGCCAGCAGCTTAAATCTGGTGGGGGCAGAGACCCAGTACTTC
TRBJ2-1 | TRBV19 | - | once | CASSIRFF | TGTGCCAGTAGTATTCGGTTCTTC
TRBJ1-2 | TRBV18 | - | - | CASSPPSSGHYGYTF | TGTGCCAGCTCACCACCGTCGTCGGGGCACTATGGCTACACCTTC
TRBJ2-1 | TRBV5-6 | - | - | CASSPGRAGAEQFF | TGTGCCAGCAGCCCCGGTCGGGCAGGGGCTGAGCAGTTCTTC
TRBJ2-1 | TRBV4-1 | TRBD2 | - | CASSRDIAGDTEQFF | TGCGCCAGCAGCCGAGATATTGCGGGAGACACTGAGCAGTTCTTC
TRBJ2-6 | TRBV5-4 | - | - | CASSSKTARGANVLTF | TGTGCCAGCAGCTCCAAGACAGCCCGGGGAGCCAACGTCCTGACTTTC
TRBJ2-5 | TRBV7-8 | - | - | CASSLTSRQETQYF | TGTGCCAGCAGCTTAACGTCTAGACAAGAGACCCAGTACTTC
TRBJ2-5 | TRBV24-1 | - | - | CATSDRSGETQYF | TGTGCCACCAGTGATCGCTCGGGGGAGACCCAGTACTTC
TRBJ2-2 | TRBV7-8 | - | - | CASSPVYGERNTGELFF | TGTGCCAGCAGCCCCGTGTACGGGGAACGGAACACCGGGGAGCTGTTTTTT
TRBJ2-2 | TRBV9 | TRBD1 | - | CASSVGGQVYTGELFF | TGTGCCAGCAGCGTAGGGGGACAGGTCTACACCGGGGAGCTGTTTTTT
TRBJ1-4 | TRBV5-1 | - | - | CASSLQGGNEKLFF | TGCGCCAGCAGCTTACAGGGCGGTAATGAAAAACTGTTTTTT
TRBJ1-5 | TRBV2 | - | few | CASNSDSNQPQHF | TGTGCCAGCAATTCAGATAGCAATCAGCCCCAGCATTTT
TRBJ2-2 | TRBV11-3 | - | - | CASSRGGSGTGELFF | TGTGCCAGCAGCAGAGGAGGGAGTGGAACCGGGGAGCTGTTTTTT
TRBJ1-2 | TRBV5-4 | - | - | CASSRTRGKLNYGYTF | TGTGCCAGCAGCCGTACCCGGGGCAAGCTTAACTATGGCTACACCTTC
TRBJ2-1 | TRBV27 | - | few | CASSPRRGSEYNEQFF | TGTGCCAGCAGTCCTCGGAGGGGTTCTGAATACAATGAGCAGTTCTTC
TRBJ1-1 | TRBV15 | - | - | CATSREDGFNTEAFF | TGTGCCACCAGCAGAGAAGATGGCTTTAACACTGAAGCTTTCTTT
TRBJ1-2 | TRBV30 | - | - | CAWTYGPYGDYTF | TGTGCCTGGACTTACGGCCCATATGGTGACTACACCTTC
TRBJ2-3 | TRBV5-5 | - | - | CASSIYGGSTDTQYF | TGTGCCAGCAGCATATACGGGGGAAGCACAGATACGCAGTATTTT
TRBJ1-3 | TRBV9 | - | - | CASSRERVRSGNTIYF | TGTGCCAGCAGCCGGGAGAGGGTGAGGTCTGGAAACACCATATATTTT
TRBJ2-2 | TRBV11-1 | TRBD1 | - | CASRRTGNTGELFF | TGTGCCAGCAGGAGGACAGGGAACACCGGGGAGCTGTTTTTT
TRBJ2-1 | TRBV7-9 | - | few | CASSGTHNEQFF | TGTGCCAGCAGCGGGACCCACAATGAGCAGTTCTTC
TRBJ1-2 | TRBV6-1 | - | - | CASSESAGRAYGYTF | TGTGCCAGCAGTGAATCTGCAGGGCGGGCCTATGGCTACACCTTC
TRBJ2-5 | TRBV6-5 | - | - | CASSRRSQETQYF | TGTGCCAGCAGCCGTCGGTCCCAAGAGACCCAGTACTTC
TRBJ2-3 | TRBV5-1 | TRBD2 | - | CASSSREGTDTQYF | TGCGCCAGCAGCAGCAGGGAGGGAACAGATACGCAGTATTTT
TRBJ2-7 | TRBV27 | TRBD1 | few | CASRRAWDSTYEQYF | TGTGCCAGCAGGCGGGCCTGGGACAGTACCTACGAGCAGTACTTC
TRBJ2-1 | TRBV4-2 | TRBD2 | few | CASSQASGGASYNEQFF | TGTGCCAGCAGCCAGGCTAGCGGGGGGGCGTCCTACAATGAGCAGTTCTTC
TRBJ2-7 | TRBV4-2 | - | - | CASSRDTGQDFSYEQYF | TGTGCCAGCAGCCGCGATACAGGGCAGGATTTCTCCTACGAGCAGTACTTC
TRBJ1-2 | TRBV7-2 | - | - | CASSLVGSFGGYTF | TGTGCCAGCAGCTTAGTTGGCAGTTTCGGTGGCTACACCTTC
TRBJ1-5 | TRBV2 | TRBD1 | - | CASSGTGNSNQPQHF | TGTGCCAGCAGTGGGACAGGTAATAGCAATCAGCCCCAGCATTTT
TRBJ1-3 | TRBV3-1/TRBV3-2 | - | - | CASSHIYGGWGNTIYF | TGTGCCAGCAGCCATATATACGGTGGATGGGGAAACACCATATATTTT
TRBJ2-5 | TRBV30 | - | - | CAWSVTPPETQYF | TGTGCCTGGAGCGTAACCCCGCCGGAGACCCAGTACTTC
TRBJ2-1 | TRBV13 | TRBD2 | - | CASSATSGGNNEQFF | TGTGCCAGCAGCGCCACTAGCGGGGGAAACAATGAGCAGTTCTTC
TRBJ1-1 | TRBV6-6 | TRBD1 | - | CASSPGTVRANTEAFF | TGTGCCAGCAGCCCCGGGACAGTGCGCGCGAACACTGAAGCTTTCTTT
TRBJ1-1 | TRBV7-8 | TRBD1 | once | CASSLNRGKNTEAFF | TGTGCCAGCAGCCTTAACAGGGGGAAGAACACTGAAGCTTTCTTT
TRBJ1-1 | TRBV5-1 | - | - | CASSPTTGATEAFF | TGCGCCAGCAGCCCTACGACGGGGGCGACTGAAGCTTTCTTT
TRBJ1-6 | TRBV30 | - | - | CAWTKGLLTYNSPLHF | TGTGCCTGGACAAAGGGACTGCTCACCTATAATTCACCCCTCCACTTT
TRBJ1-2 | TRBV6-1 | - | - | CASSEEAREYGYTF | TGTGCCAGCAGTGAAGAGGCTAGGGAATATGGCTACACCTTC
TRBJ1-5 | TRBV5-1 | - | - | CASSLARGVGPQHF | TGCGCCAGCAGCTTGGCTCGAGGAGTCGGGCCCCAGCATTTT
TRBJ1-2 | TRBV2 | - | once | CASSEAVRPTYGYTF | TGTGCCAGCAGTGAAGCGGTACGGCCTACCTATGGCTACACCTTC
TRBJ1-3 | TRBV10-1 | TRBD1 | - | CASWGQLSGNTIYF | TGCGCCAGCTGGGGACAGCTCTCTGGAAACACCATATATTTT
TRBJ2-2 | TRBV11-2 | - | - | CASSRVKEGTGELFF | TGTGCCAGCAGTAGGGTAAAAGAAGGCACCGGGGAGCTGTTTTTT
TRBJ1-5 | TRBV2 | TRBD1 | - | CASSQDRYSNQPQHF | TGTGCCAGCAGTCAGGACAGGTATAGCAATCAGCCCCAGCATTTT
TRBJ2-1 | TRBV5-1 | - | - | CASSLRDPSGEQFF | TGCGCCAGCAGCTTGAGGGACCCCTCGGGTGAGCAGTTCTTC
TRBJ2-7 | TRBV7-2 | - | - | CASSRGGKGYEQYF | TGTGCCAGCAGTCGAGGGGGGAAGGGTTACGAGCAGTACTTC
TRBJ2-4 | TRBV18 | - | - | CASSPPGQVPRPYF | TGTGCCAGCTCACCACCGGGCCAGGTCCCCCGTCCGTACTTC
TRBJ2-2 | TRBV5-1 | - | - | CASSLVRGEPNTGELFF | TGCGCCAGCAGCTTGGTGAGGGGGGAGCCGAACACCGGGGAGCTGTTTTTT
TRBJ1-2 | TRBV9 | - | - | CASSVGGANRGGYTF | TGTGCCAGCAGCGTCGGGGGCGCGAATAGAGGTGGCTACACCTTC
TRBJ2-3 | TRBV29-1 | TRBD2 | - | CSVGGLAGGPGDTQYF | TGCAGCGTTGGGGGTCTAGCGGGAGGGCCCGGGGATACGCAGTATTTT
TRBJ2-7 | TRBV7-2 | - | - | CASSLVALSVIEQYF | TGTGCCAGCAGCTTAGTGGCCCTGTCGGTAATCGAGCAGTACTTC
TRBJ2-1 | TRBV4-3 | - | - | CASSQDKGYNEQFF | TGCGCCAGCAGCCAAGATAAGGGGTACAATGAGCAGTTCTTC
TRBJ2-3 | TRBV24-1 | - | - | CATSDTGRGTDTQYF | TGTGCCACCAGTGATACTGGGCGCGGCACAGATACGCAGTATTTT